Listed below are T cell receptor beta chains from one sample, sequenced in a study of CD8 T cells in ankylosing spondylitis. MiXCR was run by TCRdb on the 5' RACE reads, yielding one entry per CDR3 protein. The top ten clones hold over 7% of a sample with about 160,000 distinct CDR3 sequences, around 18% of them seen once. Sequencing was carried out using blood, either unsorted or a sorted T cell fraction (not recorded which). The receptors derive from a male donor with ankylosing spondylitis or in good health (not recorded which). Both conserved end residues are part of each CDR3.

j_call | v_call | cdr3_aa
TRBJ2-2 | TRBV12-3/TRBV12-4 | CASSLTSGLGTGELFF
TRBJ1-1 | TRBV5-1 | CASSLNPSRFTENTEAFF
TRBJ1-1 | TRBV14 | CASSQAGSEAFF
TRBJ2-3 | TRBV6-2/TRBV6-3 | CASSYFALGALTQYF
TRBJ2-1 | TRBV27 | CASRGGGLAEPPLYNEQFF
TRBJ2-2 | TRBV20-1 | CSATGLAGNTGELFF
TRBJ1-4 | TRBV27 | CASRRTGDEKLFF
TRBJ2-7 | TRBV5-1 | CASSLEVAGEPEQYF
TRBJ2-7 | TRBV27 | CASSASGGGLSYEQYF
TRBJ2-1 | TRBV29-1 | CSVEPSGSEQFF
TRBJ1-5 | TRBV4-1 | CASSQLMTVYQPQHF
TRBJ2-6 | TRBV3-1 | CASSDSYSGANVLTF
TRBJ2-3 | TRBV20-1 | CSARGESDTQYF
TRBJ2-7 | TRBV29-1 | CSVEEEGGPYEQYF
TRBJ2-7 | TRBV4-2 | CASSQRGGSYEQYF
TRBJ2-7 | TRBV18 | CASSPPDGEQYF
TRBJ2-4 | TRBV29-1 | CNASAPGNIQYF
TRBJ1-2 | TRBV29-1 | CSVEGGQIYGYTF
TRBJ2-3 | TRBV5-1 | CASSLVSRDTDTQYF
TRBJ2-7 | TRBV5-1 | CASSLGAGGAYEQYF
TRBJ1-5 | TRBV29-1 | CSVGNNTQDQPQHF
TRBJ2-1 | TRBV5-1 | CASSASSYNEQFF
TRBJ1-4 | TRBV15 | CATSREGGDEKLFF
TRBJ1-5 | TRBV19 | CASSIPDPHQPQHF
TRBJ1-2 | TRBV5-1 | CASSPLGTPNYGYTF
TRBJ1-1 | TRBV5-1 | CASSWRGEAFF
TRBJ2-1 | TRBV24-1 | CATSESNQDASYNEQFF
TRBJ2-3 | TRBV5-1 | CASHLGTVSTDTQYF
TRBJ2-2 | TRBV5-1 | CASSLTSGNTGELFF
TRBJ2-3 | TRBV5-6 | CASSFREADTQYF
TRBJ2-7 | TRBV20-1 | CSASGLTFYEQYF
TRBJ1-1 | TRBV20-1 | CSGIQGFAFF
TRBJ2-1 | TRBV5-4 | CASRRAGGPSYNEQFF
TRBJ2-1 | TRBV2 | CASRLDQSPYNEQFF
TRBJ2-3 | TRBV20-1 | CSAVRLAGGPDTQYF
TRBJ2-3 | TRBV5-1 | CASSSLGPDTQYF
TRBJ1-1 | TRBV5-1 | CASSLGRAFAEAFF
TRBJ2-7 | TRBV10-3 | CASSPRGAGYEQYF
TRBJ1-5 | TRBV4-1 | CASSQVAVQVNQPQHF
TRBJ2-5 | TRBV28 | CASSLQHSRETQYF
TRBJ1-6 | TRBV4-1 | CASSQNPNNSPLHF
TRBJ2-1 | TRBV5-1 | CASSYVAGADNEQFF
TRBJ1-4 | TRBV20-1 | CSARDLKGAPNEKLFF
TRBJ2-7 | TRBV11-2 | CAIVGYSYEQYF
TRBJ1-5 | TRBV12-2 | CASRLSVRQPQHF